This TCR beta chain was profiled in a study of cytomegalovirus exposure and HLA in healthy donors. The data were produced by immunoSEQ multiplex PCR, yet TCRdb's version contains in-frame clones alone and is incomplete. The sample holds roughly 150,000 clones, 85% to 90% seen once. V trimming: 3 bases; J trimming: 1 base; junction bases outside the gene matches: 6. The germline CDR1 and CDR2 sequences are LNHDA and SQIVND (reference sequence). The CDR3 extends over 16 amino acids. On this clone itself: Its antigen is as yet unknown.

Study-wide results and caveats: Specificity for CMV antigens was confirmed in vitro for a few of the CMV-associated chains.

Sequencing was carried out using PBMCs. This sequence joins TRBV19 and TRBJ2-5; TRBD1 matches 9 bases. This receptor was taken from a man aged 18 to 30 in good health and CMV-seronegative. In DNA, the CDR3 is TGTGCCAGTAGTATCGGAATGGACAGGGGCCAAGAGACCCAGTACTTC. It encodes CASSIGMDRGQETQYF.